A selection of T cell receptor beta chains follows, all from one sample in a study of blood T cell repertoires in COVID-19. The protocol was immunoSEQ multiplex PCR, while the TCRdb copy is restricted to in-frame clones and leaves out a portion. The table includes about 170,000 clones, about 86% detected once. The sample consisted of peripheral blood. The receptors originated from a woman aged 65 to 85 who had recovered from COVID-19. CDR3s include the opening cysteine and the closing phenylalanine or tryptophan. D genes are given only for firm matches. The size of a clone is reported for some rows only, either as once, few or many, or as a class for expanded clones.

clone size	V gene	D gene	J gene	CDR3 protein	CDR3 DNA
-	TRBV19	TRBD1	TRBJ2-6	CASHRQGEASGANVLTF	TGTGCCAGTCACAGACAGGGGGAGGCCTCTGGGGCCAACGTCCTGACTTTC
-	TRBV18	-	TRBJ1-6	CASSPVNTYNSPLHF	TGTGCCAGCTCACCCGTAAACACCTATAATTCACCCCTCCACTTT
-	TRBV7-9	-	TRBJ1-5	CATSDSFLQPQHF	TGTGCCACCTCGGACAGTTTCCTCCAGCCCCAGCATTTT
-	TRBV30	-	TRBJ1-5	CAWSGSMGGDQPQHF	TGTGCCTGGAGCGGGTCCATGGGCGGGGATCAGCCCCAGCATTTT
-	TRBV24-1	-	TRBJ2-1	CATSVGGQAENNEQFF	TGTGCCACCAGTGTCGGGGGGCAGGCCGAAAACAATGAGCAGTTCTTC
-	TRBV19	-	TRBJ2-1	CASSIGVGSLNEQFF	TGTGCCAGTAGTATAGGGGTAGGGAGCCTCAATGAGCAGTTCTTC
once	TRBV10-3	TRBD1	TRBJ1-1	CAISESGGAEAFF	TGTGCCATCAGTGAGTCAGGGGGCGCTGAAGCTTTCTTT
-	TRBV12-5	-	TRBJ1-1	CASGLVSTSRDTEAFF	TGTGCTAGTGGTTTGGTATCGACCTCGAGGGACACTGAAGCTTTCTTT
-	TRBV29-1	-	TRBJ2-5	CSVLGVSGKETQYF	TGCAGCGTCCTTGGGGTTAGCGGAAAAGAGACCCAGTACTTC
-	TRBV6-2/TRBV6-3	TRBD1	TRBJ1-5	CASSYQRQGGTDNQPQHF	TGTGCCAGCAGTTACCAGCGGCAGGGGGGCACTGACAATCAGCCCCAGCATTTT